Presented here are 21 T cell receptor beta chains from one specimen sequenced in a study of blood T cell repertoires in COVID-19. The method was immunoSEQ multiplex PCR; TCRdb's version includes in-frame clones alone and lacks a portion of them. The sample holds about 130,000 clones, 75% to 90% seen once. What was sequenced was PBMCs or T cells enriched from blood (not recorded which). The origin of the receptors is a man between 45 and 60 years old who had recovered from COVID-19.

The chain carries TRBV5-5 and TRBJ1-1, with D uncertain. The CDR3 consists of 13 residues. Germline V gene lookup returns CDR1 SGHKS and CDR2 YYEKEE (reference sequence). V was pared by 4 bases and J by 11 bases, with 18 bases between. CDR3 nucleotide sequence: TGTGCCAGCAGCCTTGTGTCCTATAGAGAGGCTTTCTTT. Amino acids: CASSLVSYREAFF.

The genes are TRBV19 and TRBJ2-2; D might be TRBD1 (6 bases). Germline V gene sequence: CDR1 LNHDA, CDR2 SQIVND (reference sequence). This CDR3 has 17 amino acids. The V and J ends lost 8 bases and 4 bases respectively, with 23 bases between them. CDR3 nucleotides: TGTGCCAGTCAAACCGATACAGGGAAGGGGAGCACCGGGGAGCTGTTTTTT. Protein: CASQTDTGKGSTGELFF.

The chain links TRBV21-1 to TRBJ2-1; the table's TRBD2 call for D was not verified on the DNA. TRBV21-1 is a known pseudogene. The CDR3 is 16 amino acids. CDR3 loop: CASSKEPKLAGNEQFF. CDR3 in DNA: TGTGCCAGCAGCAAAGAGCCCAAGCTAGCGGGCAATGAGCAGTTCTTC.

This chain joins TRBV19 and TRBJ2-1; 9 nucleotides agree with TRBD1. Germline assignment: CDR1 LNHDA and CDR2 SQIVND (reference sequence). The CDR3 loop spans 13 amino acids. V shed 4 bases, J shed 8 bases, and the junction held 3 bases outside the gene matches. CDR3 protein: CASSRWTGDEQFF. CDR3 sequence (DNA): TGTGCCAGTAGTAGGTGGACAGGGGATGAGCAGTTCTTC. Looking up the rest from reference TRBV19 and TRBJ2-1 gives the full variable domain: DGGITQSPKYLFRKEGQNVTLSCEQNLNHDAMYWYRQDPGQGLRLIYYSQIVNDFQKGDIAEGYSVSREKKESFPLTVTSAQKNPTAFYLCASSRWTGDEQFFGPGTRLTVL.

The CDR3, as DNA: TGTGCCAGCAGACTAGCGGGAGGGCCGTCTGGGGCCAACGTCCTGACTTTC. Its translation is CASRLAGGPSGANVLTF. The V gene is TRBV14, the J gene TRBJ2-6; 13 bases map to TRBD2. Losses at the gene ends were 6 bases for V and 1 base for J; bases not matched to a gene: 3. The germline gives CDR1 SGHDN, CDR2 FVKESK. The CDR3 has 17 residues.

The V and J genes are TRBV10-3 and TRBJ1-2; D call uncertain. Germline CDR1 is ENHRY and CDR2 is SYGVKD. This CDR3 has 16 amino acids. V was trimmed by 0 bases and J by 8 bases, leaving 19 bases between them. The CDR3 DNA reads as TGTGCCATCAGTGAGTCTATTTGGACTCGCCCGCGGGGCTACACCTTC. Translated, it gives CAISESIWTRPRGYTF.

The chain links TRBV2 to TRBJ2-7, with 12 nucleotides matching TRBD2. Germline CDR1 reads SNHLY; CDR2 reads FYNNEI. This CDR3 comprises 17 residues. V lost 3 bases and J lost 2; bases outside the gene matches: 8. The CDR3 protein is CASSDLPGLAGPYEQYF. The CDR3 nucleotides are TGTGCCAGCAGTGATTTACCCGGACTAGCGGGACCCTACGAGCAGTACTTC. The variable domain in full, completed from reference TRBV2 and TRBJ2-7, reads EPEVTQTPSHQVTQMGQEVILRCVPISNHLYFYWYRQILGQKVEFLVSFYNNEISEKSEIFDDQFSVERPDGSNFTLKIRSTKLEDSAMYFCASSDLPGLAGPYEQYFGPGTRLTVT.

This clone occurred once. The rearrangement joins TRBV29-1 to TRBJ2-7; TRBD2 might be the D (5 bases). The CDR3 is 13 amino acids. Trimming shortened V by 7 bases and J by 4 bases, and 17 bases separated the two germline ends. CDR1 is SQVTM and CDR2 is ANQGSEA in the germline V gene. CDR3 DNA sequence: TGCAGCGCCCAGCCGGGGAATGGGTACGAGCAGTACTTC. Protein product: CSAQPGNGYEQYF.

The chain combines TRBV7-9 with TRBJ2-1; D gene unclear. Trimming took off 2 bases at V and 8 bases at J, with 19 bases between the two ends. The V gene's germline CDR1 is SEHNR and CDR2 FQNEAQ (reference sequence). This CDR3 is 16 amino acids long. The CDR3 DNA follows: TGTGCCAGCAGCTTACAAAGAGGCATCGAATTACATGAGCAGTTCTTC. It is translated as CASSLQRGIELHEQFF. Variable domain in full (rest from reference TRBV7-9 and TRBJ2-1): DTGVSQNPRHKITKRGQNVTFRCDPISEHNRLYWYRQTLGQGPEFLTYFQNEAQLEKSRLLSDRFSAERPKGSFSTLEIQRTEQGDSAMYLCASSLQRGIELHEQFFGPGTRLTVL.

The CDR3 DNA follows: TGTGCCAGCAGTTTATTGGGACAGGGGAACAGGGATACGCAGTATTTT. Its protein is CASSLLGQGNRDTQYF. The chain joins TRBV27 to TRBJ2-3, with 10 bases fitting TRBD1. The CDR3 consists of 16 residues. J was trimmed by 6 bases and V by 1 base; bases with no gene match: 7. CDR1 is MNHEY and CDR2 is SMNVEV in the germline V gene (reference sequence).

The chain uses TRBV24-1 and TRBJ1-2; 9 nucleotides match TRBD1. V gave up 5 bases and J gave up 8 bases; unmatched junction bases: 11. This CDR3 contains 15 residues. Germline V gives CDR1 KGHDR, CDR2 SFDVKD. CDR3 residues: CATSAQDRGFFGYTF. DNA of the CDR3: TGTGCCACCAGTGCCCAGGACAGGGGATTTTTCGGCTACACCTTC.

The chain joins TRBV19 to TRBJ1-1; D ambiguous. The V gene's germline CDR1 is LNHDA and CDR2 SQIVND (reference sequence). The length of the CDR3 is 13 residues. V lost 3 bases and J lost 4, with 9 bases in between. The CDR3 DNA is TGTGCCAGTAGTATTAAGAGTTCCACTGAAGCTTTCTTT. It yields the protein CASSIKSSTEAFF.

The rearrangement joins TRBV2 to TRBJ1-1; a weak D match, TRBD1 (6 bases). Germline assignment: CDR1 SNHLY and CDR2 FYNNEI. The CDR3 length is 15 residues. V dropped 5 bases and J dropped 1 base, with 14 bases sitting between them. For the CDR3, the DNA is TGTGCCAGCAGTCTACAGGGACCGACGAACACTGAAGCTTTCTTT. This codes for CASSLQGPTNTEAFF.

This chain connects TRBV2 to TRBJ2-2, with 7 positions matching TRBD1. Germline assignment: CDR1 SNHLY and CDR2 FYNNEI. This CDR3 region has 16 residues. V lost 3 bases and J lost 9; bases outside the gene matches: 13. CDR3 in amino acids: CASSDHSMNRGRELFF. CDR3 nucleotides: TGTGCCAGCAGTGACCACTCCATGAACAGGGGCAGGGAGCTGTTTTTT.

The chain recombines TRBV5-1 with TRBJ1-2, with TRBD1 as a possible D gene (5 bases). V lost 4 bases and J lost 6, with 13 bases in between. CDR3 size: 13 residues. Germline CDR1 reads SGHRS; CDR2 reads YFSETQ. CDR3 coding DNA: TGCGCCAGCAGCCTGGGGGAGTTTGATGGCTACACCTTC. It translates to CASSLGEFDGYTF.

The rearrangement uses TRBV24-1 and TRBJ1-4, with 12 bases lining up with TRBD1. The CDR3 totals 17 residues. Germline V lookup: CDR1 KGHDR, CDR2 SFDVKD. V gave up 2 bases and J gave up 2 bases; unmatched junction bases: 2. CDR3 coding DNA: TGTGCCACCAGTGATTCCGGGACAGGGGGCACTAATGAAAAACTGTTTTTT. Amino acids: CATSDSGTGGTNEKLFF.

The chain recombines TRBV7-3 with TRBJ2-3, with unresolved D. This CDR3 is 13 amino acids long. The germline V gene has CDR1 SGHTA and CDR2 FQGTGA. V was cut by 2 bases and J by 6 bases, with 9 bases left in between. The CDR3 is CASSLQSEDTQYF. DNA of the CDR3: TGTGCCAGCAGCTTACAATCTGAGGATACGCAGTATTTT.

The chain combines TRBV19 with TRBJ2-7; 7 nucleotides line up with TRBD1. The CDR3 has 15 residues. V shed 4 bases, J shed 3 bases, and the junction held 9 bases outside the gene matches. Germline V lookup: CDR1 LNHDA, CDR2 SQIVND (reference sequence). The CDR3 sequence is CASSTSGTVNYEQYF. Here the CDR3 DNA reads TGTGCCAGTAGTACCTCCGGGACAGTGAACTACGAGCAGTACTTC. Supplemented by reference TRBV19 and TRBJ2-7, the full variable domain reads DGGITQSPKYLFRKEGQNVTLSCEQNLNHDAMYWYRQDPGQGLRLIYYSQIVNDFQKGDIAEGYSVSREKKESFPLTVTSAQKNPTAFYLCASSTSGTVNYEQYFGPGTRLTVT.

The CDR3 coding sequence is TGTGCCAGCAGCGTAGGTTGGGGAGGATCCAATCAGCCCCAGCATTTT. Its translation: CASSVGWGGSNQPQHF. This chain links TRBV9 with TRBJ1-5; D gene ambiguous. The germline V gene encodes CDR1 SGDLS and CDR2 YYNGEE. V was pared by 0 bases and J by 3 bases, with 13 bases between. The CDR3 extends over 16 amino acids.

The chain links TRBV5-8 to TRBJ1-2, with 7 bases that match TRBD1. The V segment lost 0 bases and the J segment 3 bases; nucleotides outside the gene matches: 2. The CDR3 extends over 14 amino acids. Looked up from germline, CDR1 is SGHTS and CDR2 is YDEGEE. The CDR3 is CASSLGQGDYGYTF. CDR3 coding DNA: TGTGCCAGCAGCTTGGGACAGGGTGACTATGGCTACACCTTC.

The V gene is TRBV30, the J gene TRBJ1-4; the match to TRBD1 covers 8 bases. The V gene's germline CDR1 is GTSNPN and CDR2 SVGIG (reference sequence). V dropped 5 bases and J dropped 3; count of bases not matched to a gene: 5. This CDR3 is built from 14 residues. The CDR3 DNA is TGTGCCTGGGGTACGGGACAGGCTAATGAAAAACTGTTTTTT. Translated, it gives CAWGTGQANEKLFF.